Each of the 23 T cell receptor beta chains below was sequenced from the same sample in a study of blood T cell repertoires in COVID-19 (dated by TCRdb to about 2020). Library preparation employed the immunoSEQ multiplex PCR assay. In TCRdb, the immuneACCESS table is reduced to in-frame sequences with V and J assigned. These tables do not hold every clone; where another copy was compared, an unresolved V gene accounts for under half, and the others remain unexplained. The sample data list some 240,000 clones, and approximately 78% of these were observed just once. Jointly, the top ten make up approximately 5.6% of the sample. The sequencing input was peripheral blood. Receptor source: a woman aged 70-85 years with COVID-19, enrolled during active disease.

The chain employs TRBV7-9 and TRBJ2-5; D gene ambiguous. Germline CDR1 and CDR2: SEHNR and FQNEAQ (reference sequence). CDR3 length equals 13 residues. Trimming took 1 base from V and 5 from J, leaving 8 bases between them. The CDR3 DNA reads TGTGCCAGCAGCTTAGTTTCCGGGGAGACCCAGTACTTC. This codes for CASSLVSGETQYF.

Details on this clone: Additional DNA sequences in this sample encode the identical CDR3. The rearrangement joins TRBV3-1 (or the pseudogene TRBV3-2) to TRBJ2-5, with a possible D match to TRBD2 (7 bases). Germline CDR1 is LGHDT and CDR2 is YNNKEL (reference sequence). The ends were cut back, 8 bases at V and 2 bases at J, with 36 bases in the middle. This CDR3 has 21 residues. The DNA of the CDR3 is TGTGCCAGCTCCCAAGACGACTTAAGACCGCGCGGGAGAGGGGGTCAAGAGACCCAGTACTTC. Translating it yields CASSQDDLRPRGRGGQETQYF.

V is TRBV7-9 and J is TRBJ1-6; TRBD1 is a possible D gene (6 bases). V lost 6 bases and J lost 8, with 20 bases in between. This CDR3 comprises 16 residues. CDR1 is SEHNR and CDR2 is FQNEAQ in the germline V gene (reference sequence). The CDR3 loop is CASRGGGSEKYSPLHF. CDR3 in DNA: TGTGCCAGCAGGGGTGGGGGCTCAGAAAAATATTCACCCCTCCACTTT.

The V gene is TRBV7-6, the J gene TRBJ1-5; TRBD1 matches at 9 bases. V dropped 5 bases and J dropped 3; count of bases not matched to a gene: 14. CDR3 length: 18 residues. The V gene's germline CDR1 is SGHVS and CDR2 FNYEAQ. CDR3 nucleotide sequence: TGTGCCAGCAGCCCCAGGCCCGGGACAGGGTCCTCCAATCAGCCCCAGCATTTT. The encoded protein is CASSPRPGTGSSNQPQHF.

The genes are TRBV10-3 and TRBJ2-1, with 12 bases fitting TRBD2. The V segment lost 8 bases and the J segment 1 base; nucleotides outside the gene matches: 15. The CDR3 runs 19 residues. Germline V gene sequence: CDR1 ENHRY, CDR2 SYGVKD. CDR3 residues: CAIRPRRLAGAGSYNEQFF. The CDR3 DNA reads TGTGCCATCCGGCCCCGGCGACTAGCGGGAGCGGGTTCCTACAATGAGCAGTTCTTC.

Written as DNA, the CDR3 is TGTGCCAGCAGCTTAGGGACTAGCGGGGCCACCGGGGAGCTGTTTTTT. As protein: CASSLGTSGATGELFF. The chain combines TRBV7-3 with TRBJ2-2; 13 positions agree with TRBD2. The CDR3 runs to 16 residues. V lost 2 bases and J lost 4; bases outside the gene matches: 1. Per the germline V gene, CDR1 is SGHTA and CDR2 is FQGTGA.

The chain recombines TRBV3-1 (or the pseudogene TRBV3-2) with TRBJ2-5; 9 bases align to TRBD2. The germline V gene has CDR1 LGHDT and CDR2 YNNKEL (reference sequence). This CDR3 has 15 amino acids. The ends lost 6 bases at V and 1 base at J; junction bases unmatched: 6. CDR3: CASSGSTSGQETQYF. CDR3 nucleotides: TGTGCCAGCAGTGGGTCGACTAGCGGCCAAGAGACCCAGTACTTC.

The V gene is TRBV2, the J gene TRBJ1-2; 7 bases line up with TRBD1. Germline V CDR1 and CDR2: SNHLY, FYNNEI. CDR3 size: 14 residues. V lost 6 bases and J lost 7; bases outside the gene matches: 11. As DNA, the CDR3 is TGTGCCAGCAGCTGGCAGGGGGGTCTTGGTGGCTACACCTTC. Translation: CASSWQGGLGGYTF. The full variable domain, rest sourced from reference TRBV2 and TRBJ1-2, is EPEVTQTPSHQVTQMGQEVILRCVPISNHLYFYWYRQILGQKVEFLVSFYNNEISEKSEIFDDQFSVERPDGSNFTLKIRSTKLEDSAMYFCASSWQGGLGGYTFGSGTRLTVV.

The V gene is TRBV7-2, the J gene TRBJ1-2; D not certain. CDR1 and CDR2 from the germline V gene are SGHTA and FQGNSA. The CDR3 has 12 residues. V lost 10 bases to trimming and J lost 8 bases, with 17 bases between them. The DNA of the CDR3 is TGTGCCACCTACGGGGAGGGCGCGGGCTACACCTTC. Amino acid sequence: CATYGEGAGYTF.

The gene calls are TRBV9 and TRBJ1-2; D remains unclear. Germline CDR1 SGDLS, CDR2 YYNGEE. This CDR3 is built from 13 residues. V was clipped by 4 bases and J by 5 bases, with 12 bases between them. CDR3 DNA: TGTGCCAGCAGCCCCGGGAACCCGTATGGCTACACCTTC. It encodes CASSPGNPYGYTF.

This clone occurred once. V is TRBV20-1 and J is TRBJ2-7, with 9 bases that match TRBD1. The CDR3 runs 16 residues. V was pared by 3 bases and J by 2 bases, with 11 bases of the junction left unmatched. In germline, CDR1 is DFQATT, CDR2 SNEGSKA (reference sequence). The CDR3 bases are TGCAGTGCTAGTGACCCGGGACAGGGAAACCCCTACGAGCAGTACTTC. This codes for CSASDPGQGNPYEQYF.

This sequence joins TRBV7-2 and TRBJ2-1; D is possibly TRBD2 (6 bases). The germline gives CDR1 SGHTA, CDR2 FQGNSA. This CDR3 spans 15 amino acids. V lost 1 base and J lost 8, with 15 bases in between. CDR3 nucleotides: TGTGCCAGCAGCTTAGACTCTGGAGGGTTCGATGAGCAGTTCTTC. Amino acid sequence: CASSLDSGGFDEQFF.

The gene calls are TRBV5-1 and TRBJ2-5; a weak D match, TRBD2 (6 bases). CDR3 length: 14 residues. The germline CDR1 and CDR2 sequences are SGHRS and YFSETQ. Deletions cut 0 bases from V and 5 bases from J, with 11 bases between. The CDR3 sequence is CASSLDSGGETQYF. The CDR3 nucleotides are TGCGCCAGCAGCTTGGATTCTGGGGGGGAGACCCAGTACTTC.

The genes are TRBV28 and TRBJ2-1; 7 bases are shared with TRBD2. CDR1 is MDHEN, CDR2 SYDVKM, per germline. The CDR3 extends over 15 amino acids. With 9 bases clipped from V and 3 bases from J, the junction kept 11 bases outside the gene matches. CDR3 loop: CARPLAGGIYNEQFF. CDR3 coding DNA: TGTGCCAGACCGTTAGCGGGTGGCATCTACAATGAGCAGTTCTTC.

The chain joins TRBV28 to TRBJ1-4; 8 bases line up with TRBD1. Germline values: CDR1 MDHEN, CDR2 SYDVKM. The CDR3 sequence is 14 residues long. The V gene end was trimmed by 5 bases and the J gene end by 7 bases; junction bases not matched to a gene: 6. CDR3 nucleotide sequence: TGTGCCAGCAGTAGTAGCAGGGGGCCTGAAAAACTGTTTTTT. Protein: CASSSSRGPEKLFF.

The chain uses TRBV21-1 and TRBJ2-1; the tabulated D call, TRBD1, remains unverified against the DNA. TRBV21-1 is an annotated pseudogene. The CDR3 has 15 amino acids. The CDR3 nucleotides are TGTGCCAGCAGCAAGGGACAGGGGGCCAGCAATGAGCAGTTCTTC. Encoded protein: CASSKGQGASNEQFF.

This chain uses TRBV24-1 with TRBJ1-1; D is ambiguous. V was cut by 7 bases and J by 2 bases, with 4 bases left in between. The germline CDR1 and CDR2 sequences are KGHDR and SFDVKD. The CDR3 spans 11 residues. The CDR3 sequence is CATRANTEAFF. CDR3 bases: TGTGCCACCAGAGCTAACACTGAAGCTTTCTTT.

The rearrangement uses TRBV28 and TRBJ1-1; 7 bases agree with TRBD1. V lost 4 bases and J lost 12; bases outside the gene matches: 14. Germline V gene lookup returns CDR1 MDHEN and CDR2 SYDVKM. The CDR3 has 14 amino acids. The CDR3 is CASSSIRTVRGTFF. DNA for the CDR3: TGTGCCAGCAGTTCGATTAGGACAGTCAGGGGGACTTTCTTT.

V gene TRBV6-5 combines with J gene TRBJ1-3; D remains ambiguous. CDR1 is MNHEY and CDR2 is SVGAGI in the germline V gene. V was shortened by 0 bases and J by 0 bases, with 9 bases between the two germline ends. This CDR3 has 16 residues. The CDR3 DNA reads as TGTGCCAGCAGTTACTCACGCGGTCTCTCTGGAAACACCATATATTTT. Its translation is CASSYSRGLSGNTIYF.

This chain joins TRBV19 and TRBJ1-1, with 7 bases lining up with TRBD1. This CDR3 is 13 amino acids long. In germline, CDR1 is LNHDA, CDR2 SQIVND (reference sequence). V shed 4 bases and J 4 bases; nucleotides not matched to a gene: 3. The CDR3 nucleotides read TGTGCCAGTAGTAGGGACAGTACCACTGAAGCTTTCTTT. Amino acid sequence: CASSRDSTTEAFF.

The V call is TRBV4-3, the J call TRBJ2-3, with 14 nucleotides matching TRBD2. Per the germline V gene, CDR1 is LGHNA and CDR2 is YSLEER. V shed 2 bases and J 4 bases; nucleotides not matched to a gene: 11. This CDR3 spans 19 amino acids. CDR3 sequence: CASSQKGLAGVLGPDTQYF. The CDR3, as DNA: TGCGCCAGCAGCCAAAAGGGACTAGCGGGAGTCTTAGGCCCAGATACGCAGTATTTT.

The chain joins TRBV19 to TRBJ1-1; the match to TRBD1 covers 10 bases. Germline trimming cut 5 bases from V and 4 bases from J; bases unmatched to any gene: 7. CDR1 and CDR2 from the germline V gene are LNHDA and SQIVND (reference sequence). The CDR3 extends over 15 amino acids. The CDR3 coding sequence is TGTGCCAGTAGTCCAGCCGGGACAGGGGCCACTGAAGCTTTCTTT. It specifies CASSPAGTGATEAFF. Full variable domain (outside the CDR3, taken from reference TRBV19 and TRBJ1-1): DGGITQSPKYLFRKEGQNVTLSCEQNLNHDAMYWYRQDPGQGLRLIYYSQIVNDFQKGDIAEGYSVSREKKESFPLTVTSAQKNPTAFYLCASSPAGTGATEAFFGQGTRLTVV.

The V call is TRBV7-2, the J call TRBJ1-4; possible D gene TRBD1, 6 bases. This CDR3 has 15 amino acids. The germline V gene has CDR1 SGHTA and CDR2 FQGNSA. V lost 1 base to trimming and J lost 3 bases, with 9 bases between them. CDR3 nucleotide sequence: TGTGCCAGCAGCTTAGTGGCAGGGGCTAATGAAAAACTGTTTTTT. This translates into CASSLVAGANEKLFF.